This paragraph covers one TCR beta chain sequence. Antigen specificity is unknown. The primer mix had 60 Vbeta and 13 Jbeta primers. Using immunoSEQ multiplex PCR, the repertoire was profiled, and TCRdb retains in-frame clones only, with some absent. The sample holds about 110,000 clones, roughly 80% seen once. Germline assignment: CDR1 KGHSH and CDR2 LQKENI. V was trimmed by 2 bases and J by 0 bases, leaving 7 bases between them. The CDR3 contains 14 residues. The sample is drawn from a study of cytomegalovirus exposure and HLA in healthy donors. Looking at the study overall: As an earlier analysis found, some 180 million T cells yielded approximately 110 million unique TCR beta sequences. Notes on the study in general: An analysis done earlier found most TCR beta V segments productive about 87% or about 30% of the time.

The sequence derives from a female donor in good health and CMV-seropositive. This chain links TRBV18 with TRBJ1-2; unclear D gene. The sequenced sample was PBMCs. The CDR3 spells CASSPEVPNYGYTF. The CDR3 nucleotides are TGTGCCAGCTCACCAGAGGTACCTAACTATGGCTACACCTTC. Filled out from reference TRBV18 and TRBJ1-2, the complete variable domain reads NAGVMQNPRHLVRRRGQEARLRCSPMKGHSHVYWYRQLPEEGLKFMVYLQKENIIDESGMPKERFSAEFPKEGPSILRIQQVVRGDSAAYFCASSPEVPNYGYTFGSGTRLTVV.